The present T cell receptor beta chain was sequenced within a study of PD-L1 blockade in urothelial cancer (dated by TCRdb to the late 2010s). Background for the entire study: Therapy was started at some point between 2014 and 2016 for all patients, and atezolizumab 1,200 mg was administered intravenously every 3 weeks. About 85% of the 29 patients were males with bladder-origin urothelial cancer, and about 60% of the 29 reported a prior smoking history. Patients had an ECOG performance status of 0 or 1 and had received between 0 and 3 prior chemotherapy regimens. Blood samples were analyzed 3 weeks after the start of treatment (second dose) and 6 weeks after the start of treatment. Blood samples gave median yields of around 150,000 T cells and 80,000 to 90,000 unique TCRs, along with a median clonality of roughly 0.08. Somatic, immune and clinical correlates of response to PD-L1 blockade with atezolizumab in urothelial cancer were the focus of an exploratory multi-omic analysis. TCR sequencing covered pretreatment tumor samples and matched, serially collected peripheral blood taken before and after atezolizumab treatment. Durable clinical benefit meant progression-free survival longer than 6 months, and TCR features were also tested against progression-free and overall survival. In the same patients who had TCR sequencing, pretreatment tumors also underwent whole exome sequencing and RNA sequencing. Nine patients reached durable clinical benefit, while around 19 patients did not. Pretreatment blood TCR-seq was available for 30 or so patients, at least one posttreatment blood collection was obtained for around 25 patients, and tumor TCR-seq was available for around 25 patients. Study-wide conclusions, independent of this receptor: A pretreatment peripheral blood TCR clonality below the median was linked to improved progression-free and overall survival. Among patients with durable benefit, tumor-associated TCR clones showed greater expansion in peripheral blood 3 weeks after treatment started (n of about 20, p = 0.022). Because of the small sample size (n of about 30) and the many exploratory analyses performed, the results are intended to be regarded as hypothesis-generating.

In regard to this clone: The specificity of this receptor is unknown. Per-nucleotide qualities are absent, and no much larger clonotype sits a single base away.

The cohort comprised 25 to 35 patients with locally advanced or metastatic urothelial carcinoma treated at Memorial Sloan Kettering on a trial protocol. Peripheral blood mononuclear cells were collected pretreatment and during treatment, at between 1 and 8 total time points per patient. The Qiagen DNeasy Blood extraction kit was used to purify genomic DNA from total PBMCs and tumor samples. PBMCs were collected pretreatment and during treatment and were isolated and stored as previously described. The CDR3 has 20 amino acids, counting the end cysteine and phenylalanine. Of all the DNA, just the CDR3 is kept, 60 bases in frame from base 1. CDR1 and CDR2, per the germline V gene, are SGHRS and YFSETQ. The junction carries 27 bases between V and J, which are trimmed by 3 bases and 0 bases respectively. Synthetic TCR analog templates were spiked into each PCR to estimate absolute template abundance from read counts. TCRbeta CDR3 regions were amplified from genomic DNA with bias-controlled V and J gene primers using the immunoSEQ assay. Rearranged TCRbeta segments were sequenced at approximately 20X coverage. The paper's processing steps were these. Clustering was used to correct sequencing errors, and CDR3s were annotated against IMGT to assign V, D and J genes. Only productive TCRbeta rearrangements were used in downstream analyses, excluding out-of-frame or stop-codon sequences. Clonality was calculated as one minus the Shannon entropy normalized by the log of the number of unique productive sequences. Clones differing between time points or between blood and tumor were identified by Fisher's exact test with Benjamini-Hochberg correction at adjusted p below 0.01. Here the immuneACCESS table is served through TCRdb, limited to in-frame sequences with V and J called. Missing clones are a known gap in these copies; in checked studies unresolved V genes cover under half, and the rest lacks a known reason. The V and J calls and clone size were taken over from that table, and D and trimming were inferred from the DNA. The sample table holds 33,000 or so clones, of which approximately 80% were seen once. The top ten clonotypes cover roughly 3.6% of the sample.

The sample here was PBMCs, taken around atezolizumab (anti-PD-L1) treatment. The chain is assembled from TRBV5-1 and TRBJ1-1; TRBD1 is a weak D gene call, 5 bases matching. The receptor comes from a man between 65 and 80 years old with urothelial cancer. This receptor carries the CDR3 CASSWTRGSTFTMMNTEAFF. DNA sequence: TGCGCCAGCAGCTGGACGCGGGGGTCAACGTTTACGATGATGAACACTGAAGCTTTCTTT. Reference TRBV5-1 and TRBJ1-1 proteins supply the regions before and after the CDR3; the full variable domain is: KAGVTQTPRYLIKTRGQQVTLSCSPISGHRSVSWYQQTPGQGLQFLFEYFSETQRNKGNFPGRFSGRQFSNSRSEMNVSTLELGDSALYLCASSWTRGSTFTMMNTEAFFGQGTRLTVV.